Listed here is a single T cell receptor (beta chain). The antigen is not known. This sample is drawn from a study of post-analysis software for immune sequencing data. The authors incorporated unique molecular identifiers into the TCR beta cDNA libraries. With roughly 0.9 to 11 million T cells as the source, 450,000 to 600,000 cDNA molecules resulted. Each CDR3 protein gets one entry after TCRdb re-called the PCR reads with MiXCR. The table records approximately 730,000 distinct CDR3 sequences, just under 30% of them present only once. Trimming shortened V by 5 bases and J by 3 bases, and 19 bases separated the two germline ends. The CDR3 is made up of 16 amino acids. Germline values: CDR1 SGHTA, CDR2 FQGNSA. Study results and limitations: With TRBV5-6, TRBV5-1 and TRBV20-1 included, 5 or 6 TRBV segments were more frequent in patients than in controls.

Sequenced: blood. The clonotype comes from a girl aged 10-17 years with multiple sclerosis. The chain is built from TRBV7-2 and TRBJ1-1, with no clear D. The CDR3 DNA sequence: TGTGCCAGCAGCATCTCGACCCTAATGATCGACACTGAAGCTTTCTTT. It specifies CASSISTLMIDTEAFF.